This is a list of T cell receptor beta chains from one sample in a study of OX40 agonist ivuxolimab in advanced cancers. Using immunoSEQ multiplex PCR, the repertoire was profiled, and TCRdb retains in-frame clones only, with some absent. The table includes around 84,000 clones, 84% detected once. Source: CD4+ or CD8+ T cells sorted from blood, taken in a trial of the OX40 agonist ivuxolimab. The source is an adult with an advanced solid tumor such as melanoma, head and neck, liver or kidney cancer. The CDR3 runs from the conserved cysteine through the conserved F or W. D genes are given only for firm matches. Not all rows give a size; the values are once, few, many and, for expanded clones, a class.

J	D	V	size	CDR3	DNA
TRBJ2-5	.	TRBV30	once	CATGIRVETQYF	TGTGCCACCGGCATTCGGGTGGAGACCCAGTACTTC
TRBJ2-7	.	TRBV19	.	CASSIRSSISYEQYF	TGTGCCAGTAGTATTCGGTCTTCGATCTCCTACGAGCAGTACTTC
TRBJ2-1	.	TRBV9	.	CASSVARAGQGEQFF	TGTGCCAGCAGCGTAGCTCGGGCAGGACAAGGTGAGCAGTTCTTC
TRBJ2-7	TRBD2	TRBV30	.	CACGTTHEQYF	TGTGCCTGCGGGACTACTCACGAGCAGTACTTC
TRBJ1-1	.	TRBV5-1	once	CASSPSGQAEAFF	TGCGCCAGCAGTCCCTCAGGGCAGGCTGAAGCTTTCTTT
TRBJ2-3	TRBD1	TRBV30	.	CAWRGGRDRGFVTQYF	TGTGCCTGGAGGGGTGGCCGGGACAGGGGGTTTGTTACGCAGTATTTT
TRBJ2-1	.	TRBV27	.	CASSPRASNEQFF	TGTGCCAGCAGCCCAAGGGCCTCCAATGAGCAGTTCTTC
TRBJ2-1	.	TRBV6-5	.	CASSFMHGRNNEQFF	TGTGCCAGCAGTTTCATGCACGGGCGGAACAATGAGCAGTTCTTC
TRBJ2-5	.	TRBV7-2	once	CASSPPGRGGTQYF	TGTGCCAGCAGCCCCCCTGGCAGGGGGGGGACCCAGTACTTC
TRBJ2-7	.	TRBV28	.	CASSFRAGGSYEQYF	TGTGCCAGCAGTTTTCGTGCAGGGGGGTCCTACGAGCAGTACTTC
TRBJ1-2	.	TRBV19	.	CASTHGREGIHHYGYTF	TGTGCCAGTACCCACGGAAGGGAAGGTATCCACCACTATGGCTACACCTTC
TRBJ1-4	.	TRBV5-1	.	CASSLGRGPNEKLFF	TGCGCCAGCAGCTTGGGCAGGGGACCTAATGAAAAACTGTTTTTT
TRBJ2-3	TRBD2	TRBV6-5	.	CASSYERTSGGDTQYF	TGTGCCAGCAGTTACGAAAGGACTAGCGGGGGAGATACGCAGTATTTT
TRBJ1-1	.	TRBV11-2	.	CASSLVMNTEAFF	TGTGCCAGCAGCTTAGTAATGAACACTGAAGCTTTCTTT
TRBJ2-7	TRBD2	TRBV18	.	CASSPWGTSESVEQYF	TGTGCCAGCTCACCATGGGGGACTAGCGAGTCTGTGGAGCAGTACTTC
TRBJ2-2	TRBD1	TRBV5-1	.	CASSWDRANTGELFF	TGCGCCAGCAGCTGGGACAGGGCGAACACCGGGGAGCTGTTTTTT
TRBJ1-6	.	TRBV2	few	CASSWDSPLHF	TGTGCCAGCAGTTGGGATTCACCCCTCCACTTT
TRBJ2-5	TRBD2	TRBV7-8	.	CASSLLAGGQETQYF	TGTGCCAGCAGCTTACTAGCGGGGGGACAAGAGACCCAGTACTTC
TRBJ1-2	.	TRBV6-5	few	CASSYGYTF	TGTGCCAGCAGTTATGGCTACACCTTC
TRBJ1-5	.	TRBV30	.	CAWSATAGVGQPQHF	TGTGCCTGGAGTGCGACAGCAGGGGTGGGTCAGCCCCAGCATTTT
TRBJ2-3	TRBD2	TRBV7-9	.	CASSPGLSTDTQYF	TGTGCCAGCAGTCCGGGACTAAGCACAGATACGCAGTATTTT
TRBJ1-4	.	TRBV7-9	.	CASSPPGGATNEKLFF	TGTGCCAGCAGCCCCCCTGGAGGAGCAACTAATGAAAAACTGTTTTTT
TRBJ1-1	.	TRBV29-1	.	CSVGPGQSSMNTEAFF	TGCAGCGTTGGCCCAGGACAATCCTCTATGAACACTGAAGCTTTCTTT
TRBJ2-5	.	TRBV11-2	.	CASSLDSSLLETQYF	TGTGCCAGCAGCTTAGATAGTTCTCTGTTAGAGACCCAGTACTTC
TRBJ2-5	.	TRBV7-2	.	CASSWDLGETQYF	TGTGCCAGCAGTTGGGACTTAGGAGAGACCCAGTACTTC
TRBJ2-5	TRBD2	TRBV5-1	.	CASSPGLAGGNRQETQYF	TGCGCCAGCAGCCCGGGACTAGCGGGAGGCAATAGACAAGAGACCCAGTACTTC